This T cell receptor beta chain was obtained from a study of blood T cell repertoires in COVID-19. The protocol was immunoSEQ multiplex PCR, while the TCRdb copy is restricted to in-frame clones and leaves out a portion. The table includes 50,000 to 65,000 clones, over 85% detected once. The V end was cut by 5 bases, the J end by 5 bases, with 7 bases between. This CDR3 region has 12 residues. The V gene is TRBV12-3 or TRBV12-4, the J gene TRBJ1-5, with D hard to call. The sequence came from a human donor in a cohort sampled during active COVID-19. Sequencing was performed on peripheral blood. This chain's CDR3 is CASSQLDQPQHF. In DNA form, the CDR3 reads TGTGCCAGCAGTCAGTTGGATCAGCCCCAGCATTTT.